These 21 T cell receptor beta chains share one sample of origin, sequenced in a study of blood T cell repertoires in COVID-19. TCRdb keeps only in-frame clones here, not all; method: immunoSEQ multiplex PCR. In the table there are 200,000 to 300,000 clones, approximately 90% of which are singletons. The sample consisted of PBMCs or T cells enriched from blood (not recorded which). All receptors derive from a woman aged 40-49 years with acute COVID-19.

The chain links TRBV4-2 to TRBJ1-1; TRBD1 is a possible D gene (5 bases). V lost 0 bases to trimming and J lost 8 bases, with 13 bases between them. Germline loops: CDR1 LGHNA, CDR2 YNFKEQ. The CDR3 runs to 14 residues. CDR3 DNA: TGTGCCAGCAGCCAAGATGGGGCAAGGGGAGAAGCTTTCTTT. This sequence encodes CASSQDGARGEAFF.

This clone was seen only a few times. This chain uses TRBV29-1 with TRBJ1-2; a possible D gene is TRBD1 (5 bases). Per the germline V gene, CDR1 is SQVTM and CDR2 is ANQGSEA. The length of the CDR3 is 12 residues. V was trimmed by 4 bases and J by 8 bases, leaving 14 bases between them. Here the CDR3 DNA reads TGCAGCGTTGGCCAGCCGGGGGGGGGCTACACCTTC. Its translation: CSVGQPGGGYTF. Together with reference TRBV29-1 and TRBJ1-2, the CDR3 gives the full variable domain: SAVISQKPSRDICQRGTSLTIQCQVDSQVTMMFWYRQQPGQSLTLIATANQGSEATYESGFVIDKFPISRPNLTFSTLTVSNMSPEDSSIYLCSVGQPGGGYTFGSGTRLTVV.

The chain employs TRBV19 and TRBJ1-1; a weak D match, TRBD1 (5 bases). The length of the CDR3 is 17 residues. V was cut by 1 base and J by 6 bases, with 21 bases left in between. Germline-derived CDR1 and CDR2 are LNHDA and SQIVND (reference sequence). CDR3 in amino acids: CASSIGQSAGHKPEAFF. In nucleotides, the CDR3 is TGTGCCAGTAGTATAGGACAATCGGCAGGGCATAAGCCTGAAGCTTTCTTT.

This clone was recorded once. The CDR3 bases are TGCGCCAGCAGCGTAGGGGGTAGCAATCAGCCCCAGCATTTT. Its protein product is CASSVGGSNQPQHF. The gene calls are TRBV10-2 and TRBJ1-5; D might be TRBD1 (6 bases). The CDR3 length is 14 residues. Trimming removed 6 bases at V and 0 bases at J, with 9 bases between. Looked up from germline, CDR1 is WSHSY and CDR2 is SAAADI.

The chain joins TRBV7-9 to TRBJ2-5; D perhaps matches TRBD2 (5 bases). V was trimmed by 6 bases and J by 4 bases, leaving 6 bases between them. The CDR3 totals 11 residues. Germline CDR1 and CDR2: SEHNR and FQNEAQ (reference sequence). Here the CDR3 DNA reads TGTGCCAGCAGACTAGGAGAGACCCAGTACTTC. Protein product: CASRLGETQYF.

The CDR3, as DNA: TGTGCCAGCAGCAAAGCCAGGGGGGCCCATAATTCACCCCTCCACTTT. Translation gives CASSKARGAHNSPLHF. The genes are TRBV21-1 and TRBJ1-6; the table's D call TRBD1 went unverified against the DNA. TRBV21-1 is tagged as a pseudogene. CDR3 length: 16 amino acids.

The chain joins TRBV3-1 (or the pseudogene TRBV3-2) to TRBJ1-2; the D gene is possibly TRBD1 (5 bases). CDR1 LGHDT and CDR2 YNNKEL come from the germline V gene (reference sequence). V gave up 0 bases and J gave up 5 bases, with 16 bases separating them. The CDR3 covers 16 residues. CDR3 in amino acids: CASSQDRLGQGYGYTF. In DNA, the CDR3 is TGTGCCAGCAGCCAAGATCGGTTAGGGCAGGGTTATGGCTACACCTTC.

The chain couples TRBV5-4 to TRBJ2-1, with TRBD1 matching 9 bases. Germline assignment: CDR1 SGHNT and CDR2 YYREEE (reference sequence). CDR3 length equals 16 residues. Trimming at V came to 4 bases and at J to 3 bases, leaving 8 bases not matched to a gene. The CDR3 loop is CASSERDRGVYNEQFF. CDR3 coding DNA: TGTGCCAGCAGCGAAAGAGACAGGGGGGTCTACAATGAGCAGTTCTTC. The entire variable domain, with the rest obtained from reference TRBV5-4 and TRBJ2-1, is as follows: ETGVTQSPTHLIKTRGQQVTLRCSSQSGHNTVSWYQQALGQGPQFIFQYYREEENGRGNFPPRFSGLQFPNYSSELNVNALELDDSALYLCASSERDRGVYNEQFFGPGTRLTVL.

The chain links TRBV9 to TRBJ2-1; 8 nucleotides line up with TRBD1. This CDR3 comprises 14 residues. J was trimmed by 3 bases and V by 3 bases; bases with no gene match: 2. Germline CDR1 and CDR2: SGDLS and YYNGEE. Written as DNA, the CDR3 is TGTGCCAGCAGCGCAGGACAGGGCTACAATGAGCAGTTCTTC. Its translation is CASSAGQGYNEQFF.

The chain carries TRBV12-5 and TRBJ2-2; 11 nucleotides align to TRBD1. V shed 7 bases, J shed 6 bases, and the junction held 10 bases outside the gene matches. The CDR3 is made up of 16 amino acids. Germline CDR1 and CDR2: LGHNT and FRNRAP. CDR3 loop: CASEKGQGAFSGELFF. As DNA, the CDR3 is TGTGCTAGTGAAAAAGGACAGGGGGCATTTTCCGGGGAGCTGTTTTTT.

The chain combines TRBV19 with TRBJ2-6; TRBD1 matches 7 bases. V lost 1 base and J lost 0; bases outside the gene matches: 6. The germline V gene encodes CDR1 LNHDA and CDR2 SQIVND (reference sequence). CDR3 length: 18 amino acids. This CDR3 reads CASSIGSAGGSGANVLTF. The DNA for the CDR3 is TGTGCCAGTAGTATAGGATCGGCAGGGGGCTCTGGGGCCAACGTCCTGACTTTC.

The chain carries TRBV19 and TRBJ1-4; D call uncertain. The CDR3 has 15 residues. The ends were cut back, 2 bases at V and 7 bases at J, with 14 bases in the middle. Germline CDR1 LNHDA, CDR2 SQIVND (reference sequence). DNA of the CDR3: TGTGCCAGTAGTATACCGGCCCGAGGTGGTGAAAAACTGTTTTTT. It codes for CASSIPARGGEKLFF.

J is TRBJ2-1 and V is TRBV24-1; TRBD2 matches 11 bases. Germline CDR1 reads KGHDR; CDR2 reads SFDVKD. After removal of 3 bases from V and 2 bases from J, the junction contained 2 bases not matched to a gene. The CDR3 spans 16 residues. CDR3 DNA: TGTGCCACCAGTGATAATAGCGGGAGGGCCTACAATGAGCAGTTCTTC. This gives the protein CATSDNSGRAYNEQFF.

The chain employs TRBV4-1 and TRBJ1-1; TRBD1 is a possible D gene (6 bases). The ends were cut back, 1 base at V and 2 bases at J, with 14 bases in the middle. The CDR3 extends over 16 amino acids. The V gene's germline CDR1 is MGHRA and CDR2 YSYEKL. In DNA, the CDR3 is TGCGCCAGCAGCCAAGCGGGACAAACTAAAAACACTGAAGCTTTCTTT. Residues: CASSQAGQTKNTEAFF.

This clone showed up just once. The V gene is TRBV21-1, the J gene TRBJ1-3; TRBD1 reflects the table's D call only, with no check against the DNA. TRBV21-1 is noted as a pseudogene. The CDR3 sequence is 19 residues long. CDR3 DNA: TGTGCCAGCAGCAAAGGGGGCTACTGTCGGACCAACTCTGGAAACACCATATATTTT. As protein: CASSKGGYCRTNSGNTIYF.

V usage is TRBV27 and J usage is TRBJ2-7; D is ambiguous. In germline, CDR1 is MNHEY, CDR2 SMNVEV (reference sequence). The length of the CDR3 is 13 residues. V was pared by 1 base and J by 2 bases, with 6 bases between. The CDR3 DNA sequence: TGTGCCAGCAGTTTATATACGGCCTACGAGCAGTACGTC. Protein sequence: CASSLYTAYEQYV.

This clone ranks as medium-sized (0.01 to 0.1%). V gene TRBV30 combines with J gene TRBJ2-5; TRBD2 is a possible D gene (5 bases). This CDR3 has 15 residues. Germline V gives CDR1 GTSNPN, CDR2 SVGIG (reference sequence). V lost 0 bases, J lost 5 bases, and 16 bases lay in between. The DNA of the CDR3 is TGTGCCTGGAGTGTAGCGGCTAGCATTCGGGAGACCCAGTACTTC. Translation: CAWSVAASIRETQYF.

The chain combines TRBV5-5 with TRBJ1-1; 9 nucleotides agree with TRBD1. In germline, CDR1 is SGHKS, CDR2 YYEKEE (reference sequence). Germline trimming cut 4 bases from V and 8 bases from J; bases unmatched to any gene: 12. CDR3 length: 15 amino acids. As DNA, the CDR3 is TGTGCCAGCAGCCCTAGGGGACAGGGAGCTGGAGAAGCTTTCTTT. The encoded protein is CASSPRGQGAGEAFF.

The chain recombines TRBV3-1 (or the pseudogene TRBV3-2) with TRBJ2-7; 9 nucleotides line up with TRBD1. The V gene end was trimmed by 1 base and the J gene end by 2 bases; junction bases not matched to a gene: 9. CDR1 is LGHDT and CDR2 is YNNKEL in the germline V gene (reference sequence). This CDR3 comprises 17 residues. The CDR3 nucleotides are TGTGCCAGCAGCCAAGGCCCGGGGACAGGGAACCCCTACGAGCAGTACGTC. This encodes CASSQGPGTGNPYEQYV.

The chain recombines TRBV11-3 with TRBJ1-4, with TRBD1 identical over 10 bases. Germline assignment: CDR1 SGHNT and CDR2 YENEEA. CDR3 length: 16 amino acids. V lost 2 bases, J lost 8 bases, and 8 bases stayed unmatched. Written as DNA, the CDR3 is TGTGCCAGCAGCTTAAGTTGGGACAGGGGCGGCGAAAAACTGTTTTTT. It specifies CASSLSWDRGGEKLFF.

This rearrangement joins TRBV19 to TRBJ1-2; TRBD1 aligns across 7 bases. This CDR3 contains 15 residues. Germline V gene data show CDR1 as LNHDA and CDR2 as SQIVND (reference sequence). J gave up 1 base and V 6 bases, and 8 bases lay outside the gene matches. DNA for the CDR3: TGTGCCAGTAGACGAGGACAGGACCATAACTATGGCTACACCTTC. Amino acid sequence: CASRRGQDHNYGYTF.